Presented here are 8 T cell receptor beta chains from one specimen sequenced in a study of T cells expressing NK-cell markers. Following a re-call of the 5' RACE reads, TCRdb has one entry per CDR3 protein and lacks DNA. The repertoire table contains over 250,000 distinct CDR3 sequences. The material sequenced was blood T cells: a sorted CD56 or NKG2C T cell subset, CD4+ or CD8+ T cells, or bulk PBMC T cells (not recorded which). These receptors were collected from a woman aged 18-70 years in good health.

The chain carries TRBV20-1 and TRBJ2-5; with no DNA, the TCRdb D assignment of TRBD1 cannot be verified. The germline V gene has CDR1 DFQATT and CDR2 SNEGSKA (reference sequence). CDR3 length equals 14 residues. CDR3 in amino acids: CSAATGTGVETQYF.

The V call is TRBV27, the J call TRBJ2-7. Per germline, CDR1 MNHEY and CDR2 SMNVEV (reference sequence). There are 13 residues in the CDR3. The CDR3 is CASSLSYHYEQYF.

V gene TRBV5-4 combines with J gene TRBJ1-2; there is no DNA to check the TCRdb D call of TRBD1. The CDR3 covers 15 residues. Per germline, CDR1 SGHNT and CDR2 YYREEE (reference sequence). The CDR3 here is CASSFPGQPYYGYTF. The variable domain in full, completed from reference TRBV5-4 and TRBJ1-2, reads ETGVTQSPTHLIKTRGQQVTLRCSSQSGHNTVSWYQQALGQGPQFIFQYYREEENGRGNFPPRFSGLQFPNYSSELNVNALELDDSALYLCASSFPGQPYYGYTFGSGTRLTVV.

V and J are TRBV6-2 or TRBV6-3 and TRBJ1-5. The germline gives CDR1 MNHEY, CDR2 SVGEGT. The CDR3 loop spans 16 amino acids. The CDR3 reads CASSASYSHFDQPQHF.

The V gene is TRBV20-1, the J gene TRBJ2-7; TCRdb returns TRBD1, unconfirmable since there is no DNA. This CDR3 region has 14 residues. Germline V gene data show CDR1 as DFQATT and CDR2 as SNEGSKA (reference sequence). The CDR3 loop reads CSAIEGTGDFEQYF.

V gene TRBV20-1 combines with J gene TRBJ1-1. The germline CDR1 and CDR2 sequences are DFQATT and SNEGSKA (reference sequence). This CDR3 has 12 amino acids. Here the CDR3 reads CSASSANTEAFF.

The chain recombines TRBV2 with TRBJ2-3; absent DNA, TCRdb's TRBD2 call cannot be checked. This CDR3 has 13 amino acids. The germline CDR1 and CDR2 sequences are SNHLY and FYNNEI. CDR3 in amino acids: CASSVERGDTQYF.

The CDR3 loop is CASGRGRTDTQYF. The chain is built from TRBV27 and TRBJ2-3; the TCRdb call, TRBD2, lacks DNA for checking. The CDR3 is 13 amino acids. Germline assignment: CDR1 MNHEY and CDR2 SMNVEV (reference sequence).